What follows are 23 T cell receptor beta chains derived from one specimen sequenced in a study of blood T cell repertoires in COVID-19. Only in-frame clones appear in the TCRdb table, and some are missing; sequencing was by immunoSEQ multiplex PCR. The sample comprises over 200,000 clones, around 80% of which are singletons, and around 12% rests with the top ten. Sample: peripheral blood. The origin of the receptors is a woman in her 40s with acute or convalescent COVID-19.

The V and J genes are TRBV9 and TRBJ2-7; D may be TRBD2 (6 bases). This CDR3 spans 15 amino acids. Trimming left V 0 bases short and J 3 bases short, with 13 bases between. Germline assignment: CDR1 SGDLS and CDR2 YYNGEE. CDR3 coding DNA: TGTGCCAGCAGCGTAGGGGGAGGTAATGTCTACGAGCAGTACTTC. Translating gives CASSVGGGNVYEQYF.

This clone appeared once. This chain connects TRBV5-6 to TRBJ2-3; a possible D gene is TRBD1 (5 bases). CDR1 is SGHDT, CDR2 YYEEEE, per germline. CDR3 length: 17 amino acids. The V end lost 0 bases, the J end lost 1 base, and 15 bases lay between the germline ends. This CDR3 reads CASSLVSLLGGTDTQYF. In nucleotides, the CDR3 is TGTGCCAGCAGCTTGGTTTCCTTGCTAGGGGGCACAGATACGCAGTATTTT.

The chain is built from TRBV6-6 and TRBJ1-1, with no clear D. Per germline, CDR1 MNHNY and CDR2 SVGAGI (reference sequence). V gave up 2 bases and J gave up 1 base, with 8 bases separating them. The CDR3 is 14 residues long. CDR3 in DNA: TGTGCCAGCAGTTACATCAACGGGAACACTGAAGCTTTCTTT. Translated, it gives CASSYINGNTEAFF.

This chain uses TRBV10-3 with TRBJ2-3; possible D gene TRBD2, 6 bases. Looked up from germline, CDR1 is ENHRY and CDR2 is SYGVKD. This CDR3 comprises 14 residues. V lost 7 bases and J 0 bases, leaving 11 bases between the germline ends. The CDR3 sequence is CAIKESGSTDTQYF. The CDR3 DNA sequence: TGTGCCATCAAAGAAAGCGGGAGCACAGATACGCAGTATTTT.

This chain uses TRBV7-2 with TRBJ1-5, with TRBD1 matching over 10 bases. Germline V gene lookup returns CDR1 SGHTA and CDR2 FQGNSA. With V trimmed by 3 bases and J by 7 bases, 6 bases remained unmatched. The CDR3 loop spans 15 amino acids. In DNA form, the CDR3 reads TGTGCCAGCAGCTTGAGGACAGGGGGACGGCAGCCCCAGCATTTT. As protein: CASSLRTGGRQPQHF.

The J gene is TRBJ2-2, the V gene TRBV6-5, with D possibly TRBD1 on 5 matching bases. The V end lost 0 bases, the J end lost 5 bases, and 7 bases lay between the germline ends. This CDR3 is built from 14 residues. Germline lookup yields CDR1 MNHEY and CDR2 SVGAGI. The DNA of the CDR3 is TGTGCCAGCAGTTACTCGTCAGGGACCGGGGAGCTGTTTTTT. It translates to CASSYSSGTGELFF.

This chain connects TRBV30 to TRBJ2-1; D may be TRBD1 (5 bases). The CDR3 runs to 11 residues. Germline lookup yields CDR1 GTSNPN and CDR2 SVGIG (reference sequence). V lost 5 bases and J lost 6, with 8 bases in between. The CDR3 coding sequence is TGTGCCTGGCAGGGATTCAATGAGCAGTTCTTC. Its protein product is CAWQGFNEQFF.

Only a few counts were recorded for this clone. This chain uses TRBV30 with TRBJ2-7; weak D call: TRBD1 (6 bases). The V gene's germline CDR1 is GTSNPN and CDR2 SVGIG (reference sequence). The V and J ends lost 5 bases and 4 bases respectively, with 18 bases between them. The CDR3 has 14 amino acids. The CDR3 DNA reads TGTGCCTGGGGTACAGGGTTCTACCTGTACGAGCAGTACTTC. This encodes CAWGTGFYLYEQYF.

The rearrangement joins TRBV6-1 to TRBJ1-6; TRBD1 is a possible D gene (6 bases). V was clipped by 5 bases and J by 6 bases, with 11 bases between them. This CDR3 comprises 14 residues. CDR1 and CDR2 from the germline V gene are MNHNS and SASEGT. CDR3 nucleotide sequence: TGTGCCAGCAGTCCCGACAGGACTAATTCACCCCTCCACTTT. It yields the protein CASSPDRTNSPLHF.

The chain couples TRBV27 to TRBJ2-7; D may be TRBD1 (6 bases). Germline assignment: CDR1 MNHEY and CDR2 SMNVEV (reference sequence). This CDR3 is 16 amino acids long. Trimming removed 6 bases at V and 3 bases at J, with 21 bases between. CDR3 loop: CASSQRLTGKYYEQYF. In nucleotides, the CDR3 is TGTGCCAGCAGCCAAAGGCTGACAGGAAAATACTACGAGCAGTACTTC.

The chain links TRBV2 to TRBJ2-7; 9 bases map to TRBD2. Germline assignment: CDR1 SNHLY and CDR2 FYNNEI. J was trimmed by 2 bases and V by 3 bases; bases with no gene match: 2. The length of the CDR3 is 14 residues. This CDR3 reads CASSEREGPYEQYF. In DNA form, the CDR3 reads TGTGCCAGCAGTGAGCGGGAGGGCCCCTACGAGCAGTACTTC.

This rearrangement joins TRBV27 to TRBJ2-1; 8 bases are shared with TRBD2. The length of the CDR3 is 13 residues. Trimming took 4 bases from V and 6 from J; bases not matched to a gene: 2. CDR1 and CDR2 (germline): MNHEY, SMNVEV (reference sequence). CDR3: CASSSTSGNEQFF. In DNA form, the CDR3 reads TGTGCCAGCAGTTCAACTAGCGGCAATGAGCAGTTCTTC.

This sequence joins TRBV7-9 and TRBJ2-7; 7 bases map to TRBD1. CDR3 length: 15 residues. Germline V gives CDR1 SEHNR, CDR2 FQNEAQ (reference sequence). Trimming removed 1 base from V and 0 bases from J; junction bases left unmatched: 3. CDR3 amino acids: CASSLGYRGSYEQYF. CDR3 DNA: TGTGCCAGCAGCTTAGGGTACAGGGGCTCCTACGAGCAGTACTTC.

The chain couples TRBV5-6 to TRBJ2-7; a possible D gene is TRBD2 (6 bases). The V end lost 0 bases, the J end lost 6 bases, and 10 bases lay between the germline ends. This CDR3 contains 13 residues. CDR1 and CDR2 (germline): SGHDT, YYEEEE. The chain's CDR3 is CASSLAGRSEQYF. The CDR3, as DNA: TGTGCCAGCAGCTTGGCCGGGAGAAGCGAGCAGTACTTC.

This rearrangement joins TRBV4-3 to TRBJ1-4; 7 bases align to TRBD1. V was clipped by 1 base and J by 5 bases; unmatched bases: 4. The CDR3 loop spans 15 amino acids. Germline V lookup: CDR1 LGHNA, CDR2 YSLEER. Here the CDR3 reads CASSQVGQRNEKLFF. CDR3 coding DNA: TGCGCCAGCAGCCAAGTGGGACAGAGGAATGAAAAACTGTTTTTT.

V and J are TRBV6-6 and TRBJ1-3; a possible D gene is TRBD1 (5 bases). Trimming took off 2 bases at V and 0 bases at J, with 8 bases between the two ends. This CDR3 is 15 amino acids long. Per germline, CDR1 MNHNY and CDR2 SVGAGI (reference sequence). In nucleotides, the CDR3 is TGTGCCAGCAGTTACAGGGGTGGCTCTGGAAACACCATATATTTT. Translating gives CASSYRGGSGNTIYF.

The J gene is TRBJ2-2, the V gene TRBV2; a possible D gene is TRBD1 (6 bases). In germline, CDR1 is SNHLY, CDR2 FYNNEI. The CDR3 is 15 amino acids. Trimming shortened V by 6 bases and J by 4 bases, and 15 bases separated the two germline ends. The DNA of the CDR3 is TGTGCCAGCAGCGAAACAGGGTTAGCCACCGGGGAGCTGTTTTTT. The encoded protein is CASSETGLATGELFF. Full variable domain (remainder filled in from reference TRBV2 and TRBJ2-2): EPEVTQTPSHQVTQMGQEVILRCVPISNHLYFYWYRQILGQKVEFLVSFYNNEISEKSEIFDDQFSVERPDGSNFTLKIRSTKLEDSAMYFCASSETGLATGELFFGEGSRLTVL.

The J gene is TRBJ2-7, the V gene TRBV5-1, with D possibly being TRBD2 (5 bases). Trimming left V 1 base short and J 4 bases short, with 9 bases between. This CDR3 contains 13 residues. Per the germline V gene, CDR1 is SGHRS and CDR2 is YFSETQ. As DNA, the CDR3 is TGCGCCAGCAGCTTGTTGGGAGAATACGAGCAGTACTTC. Residues: CASSLLGEYEQYF.

V is TRBV9 and J is TRBJ2-2; 7 bases map to TRBD2. The ends lost 0 bases at V and 0 bases at J; junction bases unmatched: 2. The CDR3 has 16 residues. Germline V gene lookup returns CDR1 SGDLS and CDR2 YYNGEE. This CDR3 is CASSVEAGANTGELFF. As DNA, the CDR3 is TGTGCCAGCAGCGTAGAGGCGGGGGCGAACACCGGGGAGCTGTTTTTT.

The V call is TRBV7-2, the J call TRBJ1-1, with TRBD1 matching 9 bases. The junction had 3 bases not matched to a gene; V was cut back by 7 bases and J by 0 bases. The CDR3 has 14 amino acids. Germline-derived CDR1 and CDR2 are SGHTA and FQGNSA. The CDR3 here is CASKGQGVNTEAFF. The DNA for the CDR3 is TGTGCCAGCAAGGGACAGGGAGTGAACACTGAAGCTTTCTTT.

The CDR3 here is CASSLHAGAVGELFF. DNA of the CDR3: TGTGCCAGCTCACTCCACGCAGGGGCCGTGGGGGAGCTGTTTTTT. This chain links TRBV18 with TRBJ2-2, with D maybe TRBD1 (6 bases). V was cut by 4 bases and J by 8 bases, with 17 bases left in between. In germline, CDR1 is KGHSH, CDR2 LQKENI. CDR3 length equals 15 residues.

The chain joins TRBV13 to TRBJ2-3; 9 positions agree with TRBD2. This CDR3 region has 17 residues. Germline V gives CDR1 PRHDT, CDR2 FYEKMQ (reference sequence). The junction had 11 bases not matched to a gene; V was cut back by 5 bases and J by 2 bases. CDR3 in amino acids: CASSLLVAGVTTDTQYF. CDR3 DNA sequence: TGTGCCAGCAGCCTCTTGGTAGCGGGAGTCACCACAGATACGCAGTATTTT.

The chain has TRBV5-1 and TRBJ1-3; D perhaps matches TRBD1 (5 bases). The CDR3 is made up of 16 amino acids. Trimming removed 1 base at V and 0 bases at J, with 11 bases between. The germline V gene encodes CDR1 SGHRS and CDR2 YFSETQ. The CDR3 DNA sequence: TGCGCCAGCAGCTTGTCAGGGTCTAGCTCTGGAAACACCATATATTTT. It translates to CASSLSGSSSGNTIYF.